This TCR beta chain was found in a study of T-cell reconstitution after alpha-beta-depleted transplantation in children. Overall study findings and caveats: A year post-transplant, T-cell counts and diversity derived mostly from newly produced T cells.

V lost 0 bases and J lost 2, with 12 bases in between. The CDR3 loop spans 15 amino acids. The germline V gene encodes CDR1 DFQATT and CDR2 SNEGSKA (reference sequence). This clonotype appeared a few times. Its cognate antigen is unknown. It was with unique molecular identifiers that the TCRbeta library was prepared. Using its own MiXCR run on the PCR reads, TCRdb lists one record per CDR3 protein. The table records fewer than 700,000 distinct CDR3 sequences, under 15% of them present only once. This specimen was PBMCs, mostly from graft donor cells, taken 360 days after TCRalphabeta/CD19-depleted stem cell transplant. The receptor was derived from a male patient between 10 and 17 years old who had a stem cell transplant for acute myeloid leukemia, so the T cells may come from the graft donor. The V gene is TRBV20-1, the J gene TRBJ2-3; D might be TRBD2 (5 bases). CDR3 residues: CSARDIRTYTDTQYF. CDR3 nucleotide sequence: TGCAGTGCTAGAGATATTAGGACTTACACAGATACGCAGTATTTT.